This is a list of T cell receptor beta chains from one sample in a study of identical twins. Each CDR3 protein is one row after TCRdb ran MiXCR on the 5' RACE reads. The sample lists 1.5 million to 2 million distinct CDR3 sequences, more than 30% seen once, with 0.25% to 0.3% in the top ten. The sequencing input was cord blood. These receptors were obtained from a newborn girl in good health. CDR3s include the opening cysteine and the closing phenylalanine or tryptophan. D genes are given only for firm matches. Some rows mark clone size as missing; the rest say once, few, many or name a class of expanded clone.

v_gene,j_gene,d_gene,abundance,CDR3nt,CDR3aa
TRBV30,TRBJ1-2,NA,NA,TGTGCCTGGACTCTGCGGGGCTTCTATGGCTACACCTTC,CAWTLRGFYGYTF
TRBV10-3,TRBJ2-3,NA,NA,TGTGCCATCGGGGGAATCAGCACAGATACGCAGTATTTT,CAIGGISTDTQYF
TRBV6-1,TRBJ1-5,NA,NA,TGTGCCAGCAGTGGCCTGGGGCGAACTGACTATAGCAATCAGCCCCAGCATTTT,CASSGLGRTDYSNQPQHF
TRBV20-1,TRBJ1-6,NA,NA,TGCAGTGCTAGAGGGTCCAGGGGACTCGCGGCGGAACCCCTCCACTTT,CSARGSRGLAAEPLHF
TRBV20-1,TRBJ1-5,NA,NA,TGCAGTGCTACCGGGACACGAAGCAATCAGCCCCAGCATTTT,CSATGTRSNQPQHF
TRBV20-1,TRBJ1-1,TRBD1,few,TGCGGTGCTACCTTTAGACAGGGTCGCACTGAAGCTTTCTTT,CGATFRQGRTEAFF
TRBV4-1,TRBJ2-1,NA,NA,TGCGCCGGCAGCCAAGATGGGTCGGGAAGGGGCTACAATGAGCAGTTCTTC,CAGSQDGSGRGYNEQFF
TRBV12-3/TRBV12-4,TRBJ1-5,NA,few,TGTGCCAGCAGTTTTGGAGGGGGGAAGGCTAATCAGCCCCAGCATTTT,CASSFGGGKANQPQHF
TRBV28,TRBJ2-7,TRBD2,few,TGTGCCAGCAGTCGGGGGGGCGTTACCAACTACGAGCAGTACTTC,CASSRGGVTNYEQYF
TRBV7-2,TRBJ2-1,NA,NA,TGTGCCAGCAGCTTAGGCCTCAGGGGGGGTGGGCAGTTCTTC,CASSLGLRGGGQFF
TRBV20-1,TRBJ2-7,TRBD2,NA,TGCAGTGCTAGAGACCGACTAGCGACCTACGAGCAGTACTTC,CSARDRLATYEQYF
TRBV5-1,TRBJ2-1,NA,few,TGCGCCAGCAGCTTGGGGCTAGTCGGGAGTTCCTACAATGAGCAGTTCTTC,CASSLGLVGSSYNEQFF
TRBV5-1,TRBJ2-4,TRBD1,NA,TGCGCCAGCCCGACAGGGCCCCTAAAAAACATTCAGTACTTC,CASPTGPLKNIQYF
TRBV6-1,TRBJ2-1,NA,NA,TGTGCCAGCACTACCAAGAGGAGCGTGACCTACAATGAGCAGTTCTTC,CASTTKRSVTYNEQFF
TRBV7-9,TRBJ2-7,TRBD1,many,TGTGCCAGCAGCCTAAGAGGACAGGGGCCCTACGAGCAGTACTTC,CASSLRGQGPYEQYF
TRBV7-9,TRBJ1-2,TRBD1,few,TGTGCCAGCAGCTTCTCCAGTGGACAGGTTAACTATGGCTACACCTTC,CASSFSSGQVNYGYTF
TRBV4-1,TRBJ1-5,TRBD1,NA,TGCGCCAGCAGCCAAGCGGGACAGGGACGGCAGCCCCAGCATTTT,CASSQAGQGRQPQHF
TRBV24-1,TRBJ2-7,NA,NA,TGTGCCACCAGTCAGACAGGCTACGAGCAGTACTTC,CATSQTGYEQYF
TRBV3-1,TRBJ2-1,TRBD2,few,TGTGCCAGCAGCCAACCTACCACTAGCGGCTCCTACAATGAGCAGTTCTTC,CASSQPTTSGSYNEQFF
TRBV7-9,TRBJ2-5,NA,NA,TGTGCCAGCAGCTTAGCGAGTCACAGGGCTTACCAAGAGACCCAGTACTTC,CASSLASHRAYQETQYF
TRBV7-9,TRBJ2-1,TRBD2,NA,TGTGCCAGCAGCCCCCTAGCGGGGGGCCCCTATGAGCAGTTCTTC,CASSPLAGGPYEQFF
TRBV12-3/TRBV12-4,TRBJ1-2,NA,NA,TGTGCCAGCAGTTTAGGGGACCTTAGGAGGGCTAACTATGGCTACACCTTC,CASSLGDLRRANYGYTF
TRBV24-1,TRBJ2-1,TRBD2,few,TGTGCCACCAGTGATTTGCCGCGGGGGGGAGGGCCTAACAATGAGCAGTTCTTC,CATSDLPRGGGPNNEQFF
TRBV27,TRBJ2-3,TRBD2,NA,TGTGCCAGCAGTCCCAGCGGGGGCCTACCCACAGATACGCAGTATTTT,CASSPSGGLPTDTQYF
TRBV12-3/TRBV12-4,TRBJ2-1,NA,many,TGTGCCAGCAGTCCTCTCGGTTCTGGCGATGAGCAGTTCTTC,CASSPLGSGDEQFF
TRBV4-1,TRBJ2-1,NA,many,TGCGCCAGCAGCCAAGTAGGGTTAGCCGCTAGCAACCAGTTCTTC,CASSQVGLAASNQFF
TRBV9,TRBJ2-4,TRBD1,few,TGTGCCAGCAGACCCGGGACAGGGGACTCGAACATTCAGTACTTC,CASRPGTGDSNIQYF
TRBV2,TRBJ1-1,NA,NA,TGTGCCAGCCACCCGCTCTACACTGAAGCTTTCTTT,CASHPLYTEAFF
TRBV29-1,TRBJ2-7,TRBD2,few,TGCAGCGGCATCCCAGCGGGAGAGTACGAGCAGTACTTC,CSGIPAGEYEQYF
TRBV9,TRBJ2-3,NA,few,TGTGCCAGCAGCGTACTGGCGGCGAGGGGCACAGATACGCAGTATTTT,CASSVLAARGTDTQYF
TRBV6-5,TRBJ2-3,NA,NA,TGTGCCAGCAGTTACACGGGCCTGAACACAGATACGCAGTATTTT,CASSYTGLNTDTQYF
TRBV29-1,TRBJ2-7,NA,NA,TGCAGCGCTACCGAGACCGAATCCTACGAGCAGTACTTC,CSATETESYEQYF
TRBV6-1,TRBJ2-3,NA,NA,TGTGCCAGCAGAGCCATAGCGATCGCCGACACAGATACGCAGTATTTT,CASRAIAIADTDTQYF
TRBV28,TRBJ2-1,TRBD2,few,TGTGCCAGCACCTATCCGGGACTAGCGGGAAGGAATGAGCAGTTCTTC,CASTYPGLAGRNEQFF
TRBV2,TRBJ2-7,NA,NA,TGTGCCAGCAGTGAGGGGGCGCTCAGAATCGAGCAGTACTTC,CASSEGALRIEQYF
TRBV6-2/TRBV6-3,TRBJ2-7,TRBD2,once,TGTGCCAGCAGTCCCCGACTAGCTAAACCATACGAGCAGTACTTC,CASSPRLAKPYEQYF
TRBV5-1,TRBJ2-7,TRBD2,few,TGCGCCAGCAGCGCCTTAATACTAGCGGCCCCAACTCGCGCCTCCTACGAGCAGTACTTC,CASSALILAAPTRASYEQYF
TRBV24-1,TRBJ2-7,NA,many,TGTGCCACCAGTGATTCCCCCAACTACGAGCAGTACTTC,CATSDSPNYEQYF
TRBV5-1,TRBJ1-2,NA,few,TGCGCCAGCAGCTTCGAACAGGGCGTGCGGGGCTACACCTTC,CASSFEQGVRGYTF
TRBV28,TRBJ1-5,NA,few,TGTGCCAGCAGTATCAATAGCGCTCAGCCCCAGCATTTT,CASSINSAQPQHF